This TCR beta chain is from a study of monozygotic twins with inflammatory bowel disease. TCRdb derives one entry per CDR3 protein from the 5' RACE reads, leaving out DNA. The listing contains roughly 160,000 distinct CDR3 sequences. Study findings and constraints: IBD patients displayed reduced TCRbeta diversity (inverse Simpson) when set against healthy co-twins. Patient repertoires may have gained variability from differing immunosuppressive treatments. Compared with healthy twins, IBD patients shared fewer clonotypes with others, especially with disease activity. The results supported no single strong signal or clonotype associated with IBD.

About this clonotype itself: Its matching antigen is unknown.

There are 15 residues in the CDR3. The germline V gene encodes CDR1 MDHEN and CDR2 SYDVKM. The TCR originated in a human donor with ulcerative colitis or Crohn's disease, or a healthy co-twin of an affected twin (not recorded which). This chain uses TRBV28 with TRBJ2-7; TCRdb selects TRBD1, and the lack of DNA leaves this call unchecked. The specimen was blood. CDR3 protein: CASNSRDSHAYEQYF.